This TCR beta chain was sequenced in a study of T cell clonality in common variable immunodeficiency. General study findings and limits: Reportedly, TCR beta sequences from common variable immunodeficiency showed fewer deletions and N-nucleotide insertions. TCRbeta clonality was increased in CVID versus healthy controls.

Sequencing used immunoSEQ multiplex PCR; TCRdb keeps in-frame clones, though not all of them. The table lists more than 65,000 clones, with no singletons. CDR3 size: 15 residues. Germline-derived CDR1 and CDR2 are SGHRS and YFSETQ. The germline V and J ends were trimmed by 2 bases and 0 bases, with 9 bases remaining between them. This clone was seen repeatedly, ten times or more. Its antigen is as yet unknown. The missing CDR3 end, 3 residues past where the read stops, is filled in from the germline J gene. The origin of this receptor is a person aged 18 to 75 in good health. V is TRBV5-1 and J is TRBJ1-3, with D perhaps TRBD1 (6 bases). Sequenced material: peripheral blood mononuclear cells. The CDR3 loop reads CASSLTGTSGNTIYF. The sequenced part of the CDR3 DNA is TGCGCCAGCAGCTTAACAGGGACCTCTGGAAACACC. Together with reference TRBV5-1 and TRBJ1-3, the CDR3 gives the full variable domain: KAGVTQTPRYLIKTRGQQVTLSCSPISGHRSVSWYQQTPGQGLQFLFEYFSETQRNKGNFPGRFSGRQFSNSRSEMNVSTLELGDSALYLCASSLTGTSGNTIYFGEGSWLTVV.